A selection of T cell receptor beta chains follows, all from one sample in a study of blood T cell repertoires in COVID-19. Profiling relied on immunoSEQ multiplex PCR, and the TCRdb table lists in-frame clones only, not all of them. This sample has about 400,000 clones, with roughly 88% found just once. Material for sequencing was PBMCs or T cells enriched from blood (not recorded which). Receptor source: a woman in her 30s with acute COVID-19. The CDR3 runs from the conserved cysteine through the conserved F or W. Each record gives: V gene, clone size, J gene, D gene, CDR3 protein, CDR3 DNA. The D gene is left open where the match is weak. Size values are once, few and many counts, or a class for expanded clones, and some rows have none.

v_call: TRBV27; clone_size: .; j_call: TRBJ2-1; d_call: TRBD1; cdr3_aa: CASRPLTGYDSYNEQFF; cdr3_nt: TGTGCCAGCAGGCCTTTGACAGGGTACGACTCCTACAATGAGCAGTTCTTC
v_call: TRBV7-9; clone_size: once; j_call: TRBJ1-1; d_call: .; cdr3_aa: CASSLTQGNTEAFF; cdr3_nt: TGTGCCAGCAGCTTAACTCAGGGGAACACTGAAGCTTTCTTT
v_call: TRBV7-8; clone_size: once; j_call: TRBJ1-2; d_call: TRBD1; cdr3_aa: CASSSDRVNYGYTF; cdr3_nt: TGTGCCAGCAGCTCGGACAGGGTAAACTATGGCTACACCTTC
v_call: TRBV5-1; clone_size: .; j_call: TRBJ2-1; d_call: TRBD2; cdr3_aa: CASSLLSGGGNEQFF; cdr3_nt: TGCGCCAGCAGCTTGCTTAGCGGGGGGGGCAATGAGCAGTTCTTC
v_call: TRBV15; clone_size: .; j_call: TRBJ1-2; d_call: .; cdr3_aa: CATSRDPVNYGYTF; cdr3_nt: TGTGCCACCAGCAGAGATCCAGTTAACTATGGCTACACCTTC
v_call: TRBV6-7; clone_size: .; j_call: TRBJ1-4; d_call: .; cdr3_aa: CASSYGRDRAWPCF; cdr3_nt: TGTGCCAGCAGTTACGGACGGGATCGTGCCTGGCCCTGTTTT
v_call: TRBV5-5; clone_size: .; j_call: TRBJ2-7; d_call: .; cdr3_aa: CASSLKDRYHEQYF; cdr3_nt: TGTGCCAGCAGCTTAAAAGACAGGTACCACGAGCAGTACTTC
v_call: TRBV6-2/TRBV6-3; clone_size: .; j_call: TRBJ2-1; d_call: TRBD2; cdr3_aa: CASSYGGGSNEQFF; cdr3_nt: TGTGCCAGCAGTTATGGCGGGGGAAGCAATGAGCAGTTCTTC
v_call: TRBV3-1/TRBV3-2; clone_size: .; j_call: TRBJ2-7; d_call: TRBD1; cdr3_aa: CASSPIGGQGLEQYF; cdr3_nt: TGTGCCAGCAGCCCCATAGGCGGACAGGGTCTAGAGCAGTACTTC
v_call: TRBV2; clone_size: .; j_call: TRBJ2-3; d_call: TRBD2; cdr3_aa: CARAEREGTDTQYF; cdr3_nt: TGTGCCAGAGCCGAGCGGGAAGGGACAGATACGCAGTATTTT
v_call: TRBV7-7; clone_size: .; j_call: TRBJ2-7; d_call: TRBD2; cdr3_aa: CASSPSIGTSGVYEQYF; cdr3_nt: TGTGCCAGCAGCCCCTCCATTGGGACTAGCGGGGTGTACGAGCAGTACTTC
v_call: TRBV10-3; clone_size: once; j_call: TRBJ1-1; d_call: .; cdr3_aa: CAISEHRVNTEAFF; cdr3_nt: TGTGCCATCAGTGAGCACAGGGTGAACACTGAAGCTTTCTTT
v_call: TRBV2; clone_size: once; j_call: TRBJ1-1; d_call: .; cdr3_aa: CASSEALQGQAFF; cdr3_nt: TGTGCCAGCAGTGAAGCGCTTCAGGGTCAAGCTTTCTTT
v_call: TRBV11-3; clone_size: .; j_call: TRBJ2-3; d_call: TRBD2; cdr3_aa: CASSLAGGITDTQYF; cdr3_nt: TGTGCCAGCAGTCTAGCGGGGGGCATTACAGATACGCAGTATTTT
v_call: TRBV6-6; clone_size: .; j_call: TRBJ1-2; d_call: .; cdr3_aa: CASSSLEGGNYGYTF; cdr3_nt: TGTGCCAGCAGTTCCCTTGAGGGTGGTAACTATGGCTACACCTTC
v_call: TRBV5-1; clone_size: .; j_call: TRBJ1-2; d_call: TRBD1; cdr3_aa: CASSLARTGDGYTF; cdr3_nt: TGCGCCAGCAGCTTGGCTCGGACAGGGGATGGCTACACCTTC
v_call: TRBV23-1; clone_size: .; j_call: TRBJ1-2; d_call: .; cdr3_aa: CASSYRPFYGYTF; cdr3_nt: TGCGCCAGCAGTTACAGGCCGTTCTATGGCTACACCTTC
v_call: TRBV6-5; clone_size: .; j_call: TRBJ1-6; d_call: .; cdr3_aa: CASSYESSYNSPLHF; cdr3_nt: TGTGCCAGCAGTTACGAGAGCTCCTATAATTCACCCCTCCACTTT
v_call: TRBV3-1/TRBV3-2; clone_size: .; j_call: TRBJ2-2; d_call: TRBD1; cdr3_aa: CASSQEDRGNTGELFF; cdr3_nt: TGTGCCAGCAGCCAGGAAGACAGGGGGAACACCGGGGAGCTGTTTTTT
v_call: TRBV3-1/TRBV3-2; clone_size: .; j_call: TRBJ1-5; d_call: .; cdr3_aa: CASSQGLNQPQHF; cdr3_nt: TGTGCCAGCAGCCAAGGTCTCAATCAGCCCCAGCATTTT
v_call: TRBV20-1; clone_size: .; j_call: TRBJ2-5; d_call: TRBD1; cdr3_aa: CSASPGQEETQYF; cdr3_nt: TGCAGTGCTAGTCCCGGACAGGAAGAGACCCAGTACTTC
v_call: TRBV18; clone_size: few; j_call: TRBJ1-2; d_call: TRBD1; cdr3_aa: CASSPLDRGIGYTF; cdr3_nt: TGTGCCAGCTCACCACTGGACAGGGGAATTGGCTACACCTTC
v_call: TRBV25-1; clone_size: .; j_call: TRBJ2-6; d_call: TRBD1; cdr3_aa: CASSGTGVGANVLTF; cdr3_nt: TGTGCCAGCAGTGGAACAGGGGTTGGGGCCAACGTCCTGACTTTC
v_call: TRBV6-7; clone_size: .; j_call: TRBJ2-2; d_call: TRBD2; cdr3_aa: CASSYTSGAPGELFF; cdr3_nt: TGTGCCAGCAGTTATACTAGCGGGGCCCCCGGGGAGCTGTTTTTT
v_call: TRBV9; clone_size: .; j_call: TRBJ2-3; d_call: TRBD2; cdr3_aa: CASSGTSGGFTDTQYF; cdr3_nt: TGTGCCAGCAGCGGGACTAGCGGGGGGTTCACAGATACGCAGTATTTT
v_call: TRBV11-2; clone_size: .; j_call: TRBJ1-6; d_call: .; cdr3_aa: CASSLSTGSNSPLHF; cdr3_nt: TGTGCCAGCAGCTTATCAACAGGGTCGAATTCACCCCTCCACTTT
v_call: TRBV27; clone_size: .; j_call: TRBJ1-5; d_call: .; cdr3_aa: CASSLYWDTDQPQHF; cdr3_nt: TGTGCCAGCAGTTTATATTGGGACACCGATCAGCCCCAGCATTTT
v_call: TRBV29-1; clone_size: .; j_call: TRBJ1-2; d_call: .; cdr3_aa: CSVGGPWDGYTF; cdr3_nt: TGCAGCGTGGGGGGGCCCTGGGATGGCTACACCTTC
v_call: TRBV6-2/TRBV6-3; clone_size: once; j_call: TRBJ2-3; d_call: TRBD2; cdr3_aa: CASSYSGLAGSTDTQYF; cdr3_nt: TGTGCCAGCAGTTACTCTGGACTAGCGGGGAGCACAGATACGCAGTATTTT
v_call: TRBV6-5; clone_size: .; j_call: TRBJ2-5; d_call: .; cdr3_aa: CASSWANQETQYF; cdr3_nt: TGTGCCAGCAGTTGGGCAAATCAAGAGACCCAGTACTTC
v_call: TRBV5-5; clone_size: .; j_call: TRBJ2-2; d_call: .; cdr3_aa: CASSLLSAAGTGELFF; cdr3_nt: TGTGCCAGCAGCTTGCTCAGCGCTGCCGGTACCGGGGAGCTGTTTTTT
v_call: TRBV5-5; clone_size: .; j_call: TRBJ2-2; d_call: .; cdr3_aa: CASSLGGLYTGELFF; cdr3_nt: TGTGCCAGCAGCTTGGGGGGGCTATACACCGGGGAGCTGTTTTTT
v_call: TRBV15; clone_size: .; j_call: TRBJ1-3; d_call: .; cdr3_aa: CATSRGDYSGNTIYF; cdr3_nt: TGTGCCACCAGCAGAGGGGACTACTCTGGAAACACCATATATTTT
v_call: TRBV20-1; clone_size: .; j_call: TRBJ2-3; d_call: TRBD1; cdr3_aa: CSASEGGQGTDTQYF; cdr3_nt: TGCAGTGCTAGTGAAGGGGGACAGGGCACAGATACGCAGTATTTT
v_call: TRBV18; clone_size: .; j_call: TRBJ2-7; d_call: TRBD1; cdr3_aa: CASSSVDRGHEQYF; cdr3_nt: TGTGCCAGCTCATCAGTGGACAGGGGCCACGAGCAGTACTTC
v_call: TRBV7-2; clone_size: .; j_call: TRBJ2-5; d_call: TRBD1; cdr3_aa: CASSKTGTGKETQYF; cdr3_nt: TGTGCCAGCAGCAAGACCGGGACAGGGAAAGAGACCCAGTACTTC
v_call: TRBV2; clone_size: .; j_call: TRBJ1-1; d_call: .; cdr3_aa: CASMKSNLNTEAFF; cdr3_nt: TGTGCCAGTATGAAGAGTAACCTGAACACTGAAGCTTTCTTT
v_call: TRBV11-1; clone_size: .; j_call: TRBJ2-7; d_call: TRBD2; cdr3_aa: CASSSRLAGYEQYF; cdr3_nt: TGTGCCAGCAGCTCCCGACTAGCGGGCTACGAGCAGTACTTC
v_call: TRBV25-1; clone_size: .; j_call: TRBJ2-7; d_call: TRBD1; cdr3_aa: CASSELGQGYEQYF; cdr3_nt: TGTGCCAGCAGTGAATTGGGACAGGGCTACGAGCAGTACTTC
v_call: TRBV3-1/TRBV3-2; clone_size: .; j_call: TRBJ1-5; d_call: .; cdr3_aa: CASSLSGGTRSNQPQHF; cdr3_nt: TGTGCCAGCAGCTTAAGTGGGGGGACTAGGAGCAATCAGCCCCAGCATTTT
v_call: TRBV5-6; clone_size: .; j_call: TRBJ2-7; d_call: .; cdr3_aa: CASSFSDRDSYEQYF; cdr3_nt: TGTGCCAGCAGCTTTTCCGACAGAGACTCCTACGAGCAGTACTTC
v_call: TRBV18; clone_size: once; j_call: TRBJ1-1; d_call: TRBD1; cdr3_aa: CASSPIDHLTPFPGQGGNTEAFF; cdr3_nt: TGTGCCAGCTCACCAATCGACCATTTAACCCCTTTCCCGGGACAGGGCGGGAACACTGAAGCTTTCTTT
v_call: TRBV3-1/TRBV3-2; clone_size: .; j_call: TRBJ2-4; d_call: .; cdr3_aa: CASSPSTLAKNIQYF; cdr3_nt: TGTGCCAGCAGCCCCTCGACACTAGCCAAAAACATTCAGTACTTC
v_call: TRBV9; clone_size: .; j_call: TRBJ2-1; d_call: TRBD1; cdr3_aa: CASSRQGNEQFF; cdr3_nt: TGTGCCAGCAGCCGACAGGGCAATGAGCAGTTCTTC
v_call: TRBV27; clone_size: few; j_call: TRBJ2-7; d_call: TRBD2; cdr3_aa: CASRPGTSGGYEQYF; cdr3_nt: TGTGCCAGCAGACCAGGGACTAGCGGGGGTTACGAGCAGTACTTC
v_call: TRBV4-1; clone_size: once; j_call: TRBJ2-7; d_call: .; cdr3_aa: CASSQDDFGAGENEQYF; cdr3_nt: TGCGCCAGCAGCCAAGACGATTTCGGCGCAGGGGAAAACGAGCAGTACTTC
v_call: TRBV9; clone_size: .; j_call: TRBJ1-5; d_call: TRBD1; cdr3_aa: CASSAGQGGQPQHF; cdr3_nt: TGTGCCAGCAGCGCGGGACAGGGTGGTCAGCCCCAGCATTTT
v_call: TRBV6-5; clone_size: .; j_call: TRBJ1-2; d_call: .; cdr3_aa: CASAGAVYGYTF; cdr3_nt: TGTGCCAGCGCAGGGGCGGTCTATGGCTACACCTTC
v_call: TRBV28; clone_size: .; j_call: TRBJ2-7; d_call: TRBD2; cdr3_aa: CASSPNPGTSGVSLYEQYF; cdr3_nt: TGTGCCAGCAGTCCAAACCCCGGGACTAGCGGGGTCTCGCTCTACGAGCAGTACTTC
v_call: TRBV7-6; clone_size: .; j_call: TRBJ2-7; d_call: TRBD1; cdr3_aa: CASSPRQGLVVDEQYF; cdr3_nt: TGTGCCAGCAGCCCGAGACAGGGGTTAGTAGTGGACGAGCAGTACTTC
v_call: TRBV5-1; clone_size: .; j_call: TRBJ2-2; d_call: .; cdr3_aa: CASSLAGDGTGELFF; cdr3_nt: TGCGCCAGCAGCTTGGCAGGGGATGGCACCGGGGAGCTGTTTTTT
v_call: TRBV9; clone_size: .; j_call: TRBJ1-4; d_call: TRBD1; cdr3_aa: CASSVGDRGPEKLFF; cdr3_nt: TGTGCCAGCAGCGTAGGAGACAGGGGACCGGAAAAACTGTTTTTT
v_call: TRBV10-3; clone_size: .; j_call: TRBJ2-7; d_call: TRBD1; cdr3_aa: CAISEHKGQGVGEQYF; cdr3_nt: TGTGCCATCAGTGAACACAAAGGACAGGGGGTCGGCGAGCAGTACTTC